These 12 T cell receptor beta chains came from one sample sequenced in a study of shared clonotypes between healthy human individuals. The data were produced by immunoSEQ multiplex PCR, yet TCRdb's version contains in-frame clones alone and is incomplete. The sample yields about 820,000 clones, 80% to 95% seen once. Naive CD8 cells, CD45RO-negative and positively selected for CCR7, excluded terminally differentiated effector memory CD45RA+ cells. The specimen sequenced was naive CD8+ T cells sorted from blood. The receptors originated from a man aged 25-45 years in good health.

The chain is built from TRBV15 and TRBJ2-7; 10 bases line up with TRBD2. Germline lookup yields CDR1 LNHNV and CDR2 YYDKDF (reference sequence). The CDR3 has 15 amino acids. J was trimmed by 0 bases and V by 3 bases; bases with no gene match: 2. The CDR3 region is CATSRPSGSSYEQYF. The CDR3 nucleotides read TGTGCCACCAGCAGGCCTAGCGGGAGCTCCTACGAGCAGTACTTC.

V is TRBV4-1 and J is TRBJ2-1; TRBD2 matches 10 bases. From germline, CDR1 is MGHRA and CDR2 YSYEKL. V was pared by 0 bases and J by 8 bases, with 10 bases of the junction left unmatched. The CDR3 has 17 residues. CDR3 region: CASSQDGPSGREHEQFF. CDR3 coding DNA: TGCGCCAGCAGCCAAGATGGTCCTAGCGGGAGAGAGCATGAGCAGTTCTTC.

This clone was seen ten or more times. V and J are TRBV4-1 and TRBJ1-5; a weak D match, TRBD1 (5 bases). Germline lookup yields CDR1 MGHRA and CDR2 YSYEKL. V gave up 1 base and J gave up 5 bases, with 15 bases separating them. This CDR3 is built from 16 residues. CDR3 DNA: TGCGCCAGCAGCCAAGCCCCTGGGGGAGGGGATCAGCCCCAGCATTTT. It is translated as CASSQAPGGGDQPQHF.

The genes are TRBV30 and TRBJ2-7, with a possible D match to TRBD2 (5 bases). The CDR3 consists of 11 residues. CDR1 and CDR2 from the germline V gene are GTSNPN and SVGIG (reference sequence). V was trimmed by 6 bases and J by 7 bases, leaving 13 bases between them. The CDR3, as DNA: TGTGCCTGCGTCATACGGGGAGAGCAGTACTTC. Amino acid sequence: CACVIRGEQYF.

The chain combines TRBV11-3 with TRBJ2-2; 12 bases are a match to TRBD1. The germline V gene encodes CDR1 SGHNT and CDR2 YENEEA. This CDR3 contains 16 residues. J was trimmed by 5 bases and V by 5 bases; bases with no gene match: 6. CDR3 loop: CASSAGQGAGTGELFF. In nucleotides, the CDR3 is TGTGCCAGCAGCGCGGGACAGGGGGCGGGGACCGGGGAGCTGTTTTTT.

The rearrangement uses TRBV7-6 and TRBJ2-1, with D perhaps TRBD2 (5 bases). Deletions cut 0 bases from V and 3 bases from J, with 15 bases between. The CDR3 runs 17 residues. The germline CDR1 and CDR2 sequences are SGHVS and FNYEAQ. In nucleotides, the CDR3 is TGTGCCAGCAGCTTAGCTGGTGGGCGAGGGTTCTACAATGAGCAGTTCTTC. Its protein is CASSLAGGRGFYNEQFF.

The chain joins TRBV11-2 to TRBJ2-5; TRBD2 might be the D (5 bases). This CDR3 comprises 15 residues. Germline V gene lookup returns CDR1 SGHAT and CDR2 FQNNGV. Between the trimmed V and J ends, which lost 4 bases and 5 bases, there was a span of 17 bases. CDR3 protein: CASSSSTLPGETQYF. The CDR3 DNA reads as TGTGCCAGCAGCTCTTCTACACTGCCGGGGGAGACCCAGTACTTC.

The gene calls are TRBV5-4 and TRBJ2-7; D is perhaps TRBD1 (6 bases). The CDR3 is made up of 14 amino acids. Per germline, CDR1 SGHNT and CDR2 YYREEE (reference sequence). The V gene lost 4 bases and the J gene lost 0 bases, with 11 bases spanning the gap. CDR3 sequence reads: CASSPGTISYEQYF. CDR3 nucleotides: TGTGCCAGCAGCCCTGGGACAATCTCCTACGAGCAGTACTTC.

The chain uses TRBV10-3 and TRBJ2-1; possibly TRBD1 or TRBD2 for D (6 bases each). The CDR3 is 13 residues long. Germline V CDR1 and CDR2: ENHRY, SYGVKD. V shed 8 bases and J shed 5 bases, with 13 bases lying between them. The CDR3 nucleotides are TGTGCCATCGTGGGGGGCCAAGACAATGAGCAGTTCTTC. Translated: CAIVGGQDNEQFF.

V and J are TRBV7-9 and TRBJ2-1; TRBD1 might be the D (6 bases). V gave up 1 base and J gave up 5 bases, with 12 bases separating them. Germline V gives CDR1 SEHNR, CDR2 FQNEAQ (reference sequence). The CDR3 extends over 15 amino acids. CDR3 bases: TGTGCCAGCAGCTTAGTTGTGGGGGCGAACAATGAGCAGTTCTTC. Translation: CASSLVVGANNEQFF.

The chain combines TRBV6-5 with TRBJ1-1; D unclear. The V end lost 0 bases, the J end lost 6 bases, and 8 bases lay between the germline ends. The CDR3 has 13 residues. Germline V gene lookup returns CDR1 MNHEY and CDR2 SVGAGI. The CDR3 reads CASSYSGVAEAFF. CDR3 nucleotide sequence: TGTGCCAGCAGTTACTCAGGTGTCGCTGAAGCTTTCTTT.

The chain carries TRBV11-3 and TRBJ1-2, with a tentative D call TRBD1 (5 bases). V was shortened by 5 bases and J by 1 base, with 14 bases between the two germline ends. The CDR3 has 15 residues. CDR1 and CDR2 from the germline V gene are SGHNT and YENEEA. The CDR3 reads CASSPTGRNNYGYTF. The CDR3 DNA is TGTGCCAGCAGCCCCACGGGACGGAATAACTATGGCTACACCTTC.